This T cell receptor beta chain originates from a study of post-analysis software for immune sequencing data. At the level of the study: Included courses were relapsing-remitting and secondary progressive multiple sclerosis; progressive-relapsing multiple sclerosis was also included.

The ends were cut back, 6 bases at V and 6 bases at J, with 21 bases in the middle. Looked up from germline, CDR1 is MDHEN and CDR2 is SYDVKM. The CDR3 sequence is 16 residues long. Points from the study as a whole: There were several TRBV segments more frequent in patients than controls, and TRBV5-6, TRBV5-1 and TRBV20-1 were among them.

This clonotype was seen once. What it binds is unknown. cDNA libraries of TCR beta carried unique molecular identifiers. Researchers reported about 500,000 cDNA molecules coming from around 1 to 9.1 million T cells. Each CDR3 protein gets one entry after TCRdb re-called the PCR reads with MiXCR. The data hold 450,000 to 700,000 distinct CDR3 sequences, with around 47% observed a single time. The sample consisted of blood. This clonotype was obtained from a girl aged 10-17 years with multiple sclerosis. The rearrangement links TRBV28 to TRBJ1-5; D is possibly TRBD1 (5 bases). Here the CDR3 DNA reads TGTGCCAGCAGACCCTCCGGGAGGGGTGGTTTTCAGCCCCAGCATTTT. It translates to CASRPSGRGGFQPQHF.